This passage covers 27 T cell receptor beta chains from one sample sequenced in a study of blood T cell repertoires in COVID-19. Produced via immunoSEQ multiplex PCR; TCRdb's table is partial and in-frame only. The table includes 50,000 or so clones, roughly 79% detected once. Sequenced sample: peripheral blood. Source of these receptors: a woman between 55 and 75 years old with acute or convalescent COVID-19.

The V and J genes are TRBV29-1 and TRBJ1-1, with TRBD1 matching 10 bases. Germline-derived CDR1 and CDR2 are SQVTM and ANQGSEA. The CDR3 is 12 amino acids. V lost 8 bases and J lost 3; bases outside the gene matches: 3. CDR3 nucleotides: TGCAGCCTTGGACAGGGGGACACTGAAGCTTTCTTT. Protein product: CSLGQGDTEAFF.

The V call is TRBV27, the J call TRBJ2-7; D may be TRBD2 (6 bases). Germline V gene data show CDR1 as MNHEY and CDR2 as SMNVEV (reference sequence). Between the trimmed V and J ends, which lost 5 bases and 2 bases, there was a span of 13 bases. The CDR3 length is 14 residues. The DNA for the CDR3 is TGTGCCAGCAGTGCAAGACTAGGCGCCTACGAGCAGTACTTC. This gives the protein CASSARLGAYEQYF.

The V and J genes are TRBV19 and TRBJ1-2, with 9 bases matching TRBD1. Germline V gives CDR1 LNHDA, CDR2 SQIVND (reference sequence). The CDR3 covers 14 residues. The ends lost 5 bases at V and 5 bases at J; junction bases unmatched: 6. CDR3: CASSPAGQGYGYTF. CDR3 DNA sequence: TGTGCCAGTAGTCCCGCGGGACAGGGTTATGGCTACACCTTC. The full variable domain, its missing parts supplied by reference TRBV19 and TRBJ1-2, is DGGITQSPKYLFRKEGQNVTLSCEQNLNHDAMYWYRQDPGQGLRLIYYSQIVNDFQKGDIAEGYSVSREKKESFPLTVTSAQKNPTAFYLCASSPAGQGYGYTFGSGTRLTVV.

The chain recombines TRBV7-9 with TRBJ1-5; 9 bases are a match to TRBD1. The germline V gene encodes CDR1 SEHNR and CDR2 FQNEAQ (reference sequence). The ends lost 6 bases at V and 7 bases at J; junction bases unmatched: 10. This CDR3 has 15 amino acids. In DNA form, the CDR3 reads TGTGCCAGCAGTATTGGACAGGGGCCACTCCAGCCCCAGCATTTT. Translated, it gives CASSIGQGPLQPQHF.

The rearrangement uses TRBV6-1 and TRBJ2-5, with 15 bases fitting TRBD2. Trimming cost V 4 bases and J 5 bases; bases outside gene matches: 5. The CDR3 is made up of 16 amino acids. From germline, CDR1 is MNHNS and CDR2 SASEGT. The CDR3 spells CASSAGTSGGWETQYF. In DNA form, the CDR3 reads TGTGCCAGCAGTGCCGGGACTAGCGGGGGGTGGGAGACCCAGTACTTC.

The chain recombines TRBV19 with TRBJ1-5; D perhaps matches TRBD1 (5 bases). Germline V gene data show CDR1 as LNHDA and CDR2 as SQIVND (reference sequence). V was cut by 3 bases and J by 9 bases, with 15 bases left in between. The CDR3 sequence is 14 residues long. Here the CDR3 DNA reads TGTGCCAGTAGTATGAAGGCAGGGCCTCTGCCCCAGCATTTT. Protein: CASSMKAGPLPQHF.

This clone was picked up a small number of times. Written as DNA, the CDR3 is TGTGCCTGGAGTGGGGGGGGTAATCAGCCCCAGCATTTT. Protein: CAWSGGGNQPQHF. This chain links TRBV30 with TRBJ1-5, with D perhaps TRBD1 (5 bases). The CDR3 extends over 13 amino acids. Trimming stripped 1 base from V and 4 bases from J, with 8 bases between. Germline CDR1 GTSNPN, CDR2 SVGIG (reference sequence).

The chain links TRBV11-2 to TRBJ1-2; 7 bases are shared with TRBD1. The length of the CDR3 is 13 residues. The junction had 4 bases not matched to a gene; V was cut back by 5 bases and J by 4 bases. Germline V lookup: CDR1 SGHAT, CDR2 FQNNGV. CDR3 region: CASSPRQGYGYTF. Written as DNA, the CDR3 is TGTGCCAGCAGCCCAAGACAGGGCTATGGCTACACCTTC.

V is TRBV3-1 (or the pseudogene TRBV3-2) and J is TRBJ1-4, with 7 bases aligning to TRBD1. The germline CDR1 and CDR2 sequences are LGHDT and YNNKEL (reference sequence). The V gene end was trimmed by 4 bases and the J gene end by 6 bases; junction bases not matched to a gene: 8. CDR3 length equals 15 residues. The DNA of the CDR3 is TGTGCCAGCAGCCCAACCGGGACAGCCTATGAAAAACTGTTTTTT. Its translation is CASSPTGTAYEKLFF.

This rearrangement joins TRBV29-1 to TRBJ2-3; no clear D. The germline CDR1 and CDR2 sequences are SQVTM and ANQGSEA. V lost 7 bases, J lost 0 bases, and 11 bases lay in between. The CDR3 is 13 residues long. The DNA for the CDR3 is TGCAGCGGCCTAGGTGGAAGCACAGATACGCAGTATTTT. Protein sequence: CSGLGGSTDTQYF.

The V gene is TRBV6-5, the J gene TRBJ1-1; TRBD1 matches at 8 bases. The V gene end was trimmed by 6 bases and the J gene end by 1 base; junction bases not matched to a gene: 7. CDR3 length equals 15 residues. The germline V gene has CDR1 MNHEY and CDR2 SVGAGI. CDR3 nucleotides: TGTGCCAGCAGGGTTACCGGGACAGGGAACACTGAAGCTTTCTTT. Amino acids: CASRVTGTGNTEAFF.

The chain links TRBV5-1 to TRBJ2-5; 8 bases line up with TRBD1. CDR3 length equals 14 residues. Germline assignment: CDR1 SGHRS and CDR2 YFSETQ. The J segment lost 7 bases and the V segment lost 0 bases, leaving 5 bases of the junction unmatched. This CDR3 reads CASSLEGQGGTQYF. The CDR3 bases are TGCGCCAGCAGCTTGGAAGGACAGGGTGGGACCCAGTACTTC.

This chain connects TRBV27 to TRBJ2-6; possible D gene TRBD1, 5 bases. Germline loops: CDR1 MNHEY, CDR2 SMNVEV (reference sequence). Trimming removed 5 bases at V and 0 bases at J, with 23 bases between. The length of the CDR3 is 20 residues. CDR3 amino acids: CASSPIGWTPSGSGANVLTF. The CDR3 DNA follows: TGTGCCAGCAGTCCGATCGGTTGGACACCTTCTGGCTCTGGGGCCAACGTCCTGACTTTC.

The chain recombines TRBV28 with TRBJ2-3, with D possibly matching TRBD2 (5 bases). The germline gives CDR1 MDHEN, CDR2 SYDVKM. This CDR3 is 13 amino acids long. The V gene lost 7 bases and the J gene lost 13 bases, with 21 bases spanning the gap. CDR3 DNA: TGTGCCAGCACCTTAGGGTTCCGGGGTTTGGAGTATTTT. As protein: CASTLGFRGLEYF.

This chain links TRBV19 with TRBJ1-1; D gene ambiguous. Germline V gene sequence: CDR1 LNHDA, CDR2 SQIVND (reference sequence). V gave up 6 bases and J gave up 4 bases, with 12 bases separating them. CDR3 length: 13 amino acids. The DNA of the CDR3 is TGTGCCAGTAGCGGGAGGGTAGGCACTGAAGCTTTCTTT. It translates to CASSGRVGTEAFF.

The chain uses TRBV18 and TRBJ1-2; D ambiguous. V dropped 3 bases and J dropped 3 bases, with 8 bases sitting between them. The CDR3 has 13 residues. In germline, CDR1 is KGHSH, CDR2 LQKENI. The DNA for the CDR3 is TGTGCCAGCTCACCGGAGAAAGACTATGGCTACACCTTC. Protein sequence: CASSPEKDYGYTF.

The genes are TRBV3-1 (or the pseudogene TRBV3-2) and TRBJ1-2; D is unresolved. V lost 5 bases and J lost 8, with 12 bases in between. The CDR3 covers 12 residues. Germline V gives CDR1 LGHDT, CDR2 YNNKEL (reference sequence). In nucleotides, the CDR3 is TGTGCCAGCAGCTCCACCTCGGAGGGCTACACCTTC. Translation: CASSSTSEGYTF.

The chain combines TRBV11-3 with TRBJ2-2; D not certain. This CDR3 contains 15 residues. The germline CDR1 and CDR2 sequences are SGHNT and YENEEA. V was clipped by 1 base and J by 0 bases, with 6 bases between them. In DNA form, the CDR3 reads TGTGCCAGCAGCTTAGGCAGGCCGAACACCGGGGAGCTGTTTTTT. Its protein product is CASSLGRPNTGELFF.

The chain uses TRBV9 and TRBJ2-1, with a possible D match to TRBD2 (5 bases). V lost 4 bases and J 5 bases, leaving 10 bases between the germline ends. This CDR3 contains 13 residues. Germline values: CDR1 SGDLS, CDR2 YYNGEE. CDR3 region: CASSPGVDNEQFF. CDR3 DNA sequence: TGTGCCAGCAGCCCCGGGGTAGACAATGAGCAGTTCTTC. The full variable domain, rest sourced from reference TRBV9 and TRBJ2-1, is DSGVTQTPKHLITATGQRVTLRCSPRSGDLSVYWYQQSLDQGLQFLIQYYNGEERAKGNILERFSAQQFPDLHSELNLSSLELGDSALYFCASSPGVDNEQFFGPGTRLTVL.

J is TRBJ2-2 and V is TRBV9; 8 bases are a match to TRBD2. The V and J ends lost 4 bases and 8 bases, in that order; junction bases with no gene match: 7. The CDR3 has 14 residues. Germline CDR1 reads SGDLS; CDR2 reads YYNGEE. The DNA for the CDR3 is TGTGCCAGCAGCTCCCCGGGAGGGGTGGGGGAGCTGTTTTTT. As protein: CASSSPGGVGELFF.

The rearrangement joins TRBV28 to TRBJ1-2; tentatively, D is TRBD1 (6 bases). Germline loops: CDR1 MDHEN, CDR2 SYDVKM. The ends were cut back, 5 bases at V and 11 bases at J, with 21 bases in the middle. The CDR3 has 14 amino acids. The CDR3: CASSTAGAYMGYTF. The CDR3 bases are TGTGCCAGCAGTACCGCAGGGGCCTATATGGGATACACCTTC.

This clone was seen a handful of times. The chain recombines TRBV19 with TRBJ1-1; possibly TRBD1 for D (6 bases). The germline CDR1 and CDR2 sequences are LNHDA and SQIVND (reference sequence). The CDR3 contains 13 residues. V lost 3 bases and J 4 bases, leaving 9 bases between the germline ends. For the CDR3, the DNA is TGTGCCAGTAGTATCGTAGGGGGCACTGAAGCTTTCTTT. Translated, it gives CASSIVGGTEAFF.

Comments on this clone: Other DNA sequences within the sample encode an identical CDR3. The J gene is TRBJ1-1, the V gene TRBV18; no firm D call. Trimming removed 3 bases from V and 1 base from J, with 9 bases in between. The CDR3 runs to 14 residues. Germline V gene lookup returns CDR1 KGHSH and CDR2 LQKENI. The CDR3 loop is CASSPAARNTEAFF. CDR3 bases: TGTGCCAGCTCACCGGCCGCCAGGAACACTGAAGCTTTCTTT.

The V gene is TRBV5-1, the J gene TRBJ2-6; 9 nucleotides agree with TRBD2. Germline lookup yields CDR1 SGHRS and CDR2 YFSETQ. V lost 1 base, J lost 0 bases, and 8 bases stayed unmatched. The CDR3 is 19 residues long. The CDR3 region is CASSLRASGTFSGANVLTF. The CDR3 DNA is TGCGCCAGCAGCTTGAGGGCTAGCGGGACCTTCTCTGGGGCCAACGTCCTGACTTTC.

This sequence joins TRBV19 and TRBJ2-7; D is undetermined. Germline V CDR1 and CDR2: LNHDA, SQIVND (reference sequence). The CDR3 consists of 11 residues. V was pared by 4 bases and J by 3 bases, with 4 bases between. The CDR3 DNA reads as TGTGCCAGTAGTACAGGCTACGAGCAGTACTTC. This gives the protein CASSTGYEQYF.

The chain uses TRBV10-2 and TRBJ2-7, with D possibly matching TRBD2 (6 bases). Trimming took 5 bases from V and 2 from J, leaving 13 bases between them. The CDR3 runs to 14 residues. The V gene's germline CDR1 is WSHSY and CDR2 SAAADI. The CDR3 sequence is CASSQSGGAYEQYF. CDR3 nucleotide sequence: TGCGCCAGCAGTCAGAGCGGAGGGGCCTACGAGCAGTACTTC.

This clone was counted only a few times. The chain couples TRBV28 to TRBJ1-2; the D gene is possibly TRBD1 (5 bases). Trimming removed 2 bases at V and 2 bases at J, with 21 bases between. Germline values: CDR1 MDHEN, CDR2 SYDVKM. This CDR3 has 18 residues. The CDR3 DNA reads TGTGCCAGCAGTTTAAGGGGTCTCGCGGACGGGCTGAACTATGGCTACACCTTC. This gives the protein CASSLRGLADGLNYGYTF.